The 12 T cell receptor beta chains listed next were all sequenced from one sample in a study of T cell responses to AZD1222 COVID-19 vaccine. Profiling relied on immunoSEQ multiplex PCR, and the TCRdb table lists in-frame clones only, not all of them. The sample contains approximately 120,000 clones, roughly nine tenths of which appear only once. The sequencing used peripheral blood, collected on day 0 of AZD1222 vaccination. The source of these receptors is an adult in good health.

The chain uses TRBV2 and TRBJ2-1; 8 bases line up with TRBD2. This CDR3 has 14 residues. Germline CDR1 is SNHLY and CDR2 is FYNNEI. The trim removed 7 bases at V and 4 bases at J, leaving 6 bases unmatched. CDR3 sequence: CASIRLAFYNEQFF. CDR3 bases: TGTGCCAGCATAAGACTAGCGTTTTACAATGAGCAGTTCTTC.

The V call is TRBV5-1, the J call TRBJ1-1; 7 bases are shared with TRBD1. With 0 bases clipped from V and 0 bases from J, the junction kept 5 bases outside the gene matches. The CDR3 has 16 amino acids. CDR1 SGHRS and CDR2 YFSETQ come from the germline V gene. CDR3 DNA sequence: TGCGCCAGCAGCTTGGCCGGGACAGCCATGAACACTGAAGCTTTCTTT. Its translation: CASSLAGTAMNTEAFF.

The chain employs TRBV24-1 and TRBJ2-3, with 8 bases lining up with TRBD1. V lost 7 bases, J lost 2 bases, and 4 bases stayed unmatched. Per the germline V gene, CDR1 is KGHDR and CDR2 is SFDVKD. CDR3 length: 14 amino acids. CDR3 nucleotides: TGTGCCACCAGGGCGACAGGGGACACAGATACGCAGTATTTT. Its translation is CATRATGDTDTQYF.

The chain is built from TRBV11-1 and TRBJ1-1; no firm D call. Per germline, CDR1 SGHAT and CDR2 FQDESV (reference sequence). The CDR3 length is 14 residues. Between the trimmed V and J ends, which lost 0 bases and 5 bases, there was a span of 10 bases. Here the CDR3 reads CASSLARGGTEAFF. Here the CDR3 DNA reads TGTGCCAGCAGCTTAGCGCGCGGAGGTACTGAAGCTTTCTTT.

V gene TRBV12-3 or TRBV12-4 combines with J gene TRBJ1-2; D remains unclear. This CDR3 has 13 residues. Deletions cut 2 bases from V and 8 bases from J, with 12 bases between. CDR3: CASSLNADDGYTF. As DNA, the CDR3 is TGTGCCAGCAGTTTAAACGCGGACGACGGCTACACCTTC.

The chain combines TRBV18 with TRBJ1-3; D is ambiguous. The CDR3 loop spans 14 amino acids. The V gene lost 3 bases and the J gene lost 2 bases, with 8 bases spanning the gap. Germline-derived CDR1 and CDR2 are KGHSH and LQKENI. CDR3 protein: CASSPSAAGNTIYF. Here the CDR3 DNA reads TGTGCCAGCTCACCGTCAGCAGCTGGAAACACCATATATTTT.

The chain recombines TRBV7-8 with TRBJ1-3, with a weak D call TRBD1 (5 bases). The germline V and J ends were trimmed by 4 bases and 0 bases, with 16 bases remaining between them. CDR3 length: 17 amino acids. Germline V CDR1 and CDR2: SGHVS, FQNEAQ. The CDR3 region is CASSSSGGRNSGNTIYF. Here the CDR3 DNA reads TGTGCCAGCAGCTCTAGTGGGGGACGGAACTCTGGAAACACCATATATTTT.

The CDR3 is CASSLRGVTEAFF. For the CDR3, the DNA is TGTGCCAGCAGCTTGCGGGGGGTCACTGAAGCTTTCTTT. The J gene is TRBJ1-1, the V gene TRBV7-9, with TRBD1 as a possible D gene (5 bases). This CDR3 contains 13 residues. From germline, CDR1 is SEHNR and CDR2 FQNEAQ (reference sequence). The V end was cut by 3 bases, the J end by 4 bases, with 9 bases between.

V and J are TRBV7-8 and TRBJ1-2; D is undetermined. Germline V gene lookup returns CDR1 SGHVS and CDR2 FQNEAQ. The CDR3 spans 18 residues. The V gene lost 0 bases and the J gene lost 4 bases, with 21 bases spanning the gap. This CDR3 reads CASSLARFVGANFYGYTF. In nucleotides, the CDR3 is TGTGCCAGCAGCTTAGCGCGGTTTGTGGGAGCGAACTTCTATGGCTACACCTTC.

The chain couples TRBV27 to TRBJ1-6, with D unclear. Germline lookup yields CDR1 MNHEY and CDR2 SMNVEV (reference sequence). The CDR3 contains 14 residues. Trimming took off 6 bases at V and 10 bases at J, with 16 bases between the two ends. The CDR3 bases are TGTGCCAGCAGCTCTCCGGGTACGCTCTCACCCCTCCACTTT. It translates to CASSSPGTLSPLHF.

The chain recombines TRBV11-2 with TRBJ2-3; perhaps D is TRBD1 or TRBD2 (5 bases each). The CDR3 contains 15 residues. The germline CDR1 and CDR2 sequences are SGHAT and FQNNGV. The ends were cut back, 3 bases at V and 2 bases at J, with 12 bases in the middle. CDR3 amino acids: CASSFGAGITDTQYF. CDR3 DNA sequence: TGTGCCAGCAGCTTTGGGGCCGGGATCACAGATACGCAGTATTTT.

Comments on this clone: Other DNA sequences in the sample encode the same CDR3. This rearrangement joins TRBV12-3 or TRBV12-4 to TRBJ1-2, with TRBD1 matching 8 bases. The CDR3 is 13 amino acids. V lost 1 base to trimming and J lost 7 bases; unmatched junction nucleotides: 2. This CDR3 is CASSLGRGLGYTF. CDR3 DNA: TGTGCCAGCAGTTTAGGCAGGGGGCTTGGCTACACCTTC.